This T cell receptor (beta chain) emerged from a study of OX40 agonist ivuxolimab in advanced cancers. Study background: Three individuals attained partial responses, comprising one hepatocellular carcinoma case and two cutaneous melanoma cases. The study's findings and limits: Circulating CD4+ and CD8+ T cells showed clonal expansion by week 6 at 0.1 to 3.0 mg/kg. Certain nonresponders likewise exhibited a low normalized T-cell clonal expansion. Relative to CD4+, CD8+ T cells held more expanded clones on average.

Germline V gene data show CDR1 as SNHLY and CDR2 as FYNNEI. V dropped 6 bases and J dropped 7; count of bases not matched to a gene: 5. This CDR3 contains 13 residues. The assay was immunoSEQ multiplex PCR, and TCRdb's table has in-frame clones only and misses some. The data hold 130,000 or so clones, with 85% to 95% observed a single time. This clone was recorded a few times. Its antigen is unknown. This TCR was sampled from an adult with an advanced solid tumor such as melanoma, head and neck, liver or kidney cancer. This chain joins TRBV2 and TRBJ1-2; 10 nucleotides match TRBD1. The material sequenced was CD4+ or CD8+ T cells sorted from blood, taken in a trial of the OX40 agonist ivuxolimab. CDR3 loop: CASSGTGASGYTF. In nucleotides, the CDR3 is TGTGCCAGCAGCGGGACAGGGGCGAGTGGCTACACCTTC.